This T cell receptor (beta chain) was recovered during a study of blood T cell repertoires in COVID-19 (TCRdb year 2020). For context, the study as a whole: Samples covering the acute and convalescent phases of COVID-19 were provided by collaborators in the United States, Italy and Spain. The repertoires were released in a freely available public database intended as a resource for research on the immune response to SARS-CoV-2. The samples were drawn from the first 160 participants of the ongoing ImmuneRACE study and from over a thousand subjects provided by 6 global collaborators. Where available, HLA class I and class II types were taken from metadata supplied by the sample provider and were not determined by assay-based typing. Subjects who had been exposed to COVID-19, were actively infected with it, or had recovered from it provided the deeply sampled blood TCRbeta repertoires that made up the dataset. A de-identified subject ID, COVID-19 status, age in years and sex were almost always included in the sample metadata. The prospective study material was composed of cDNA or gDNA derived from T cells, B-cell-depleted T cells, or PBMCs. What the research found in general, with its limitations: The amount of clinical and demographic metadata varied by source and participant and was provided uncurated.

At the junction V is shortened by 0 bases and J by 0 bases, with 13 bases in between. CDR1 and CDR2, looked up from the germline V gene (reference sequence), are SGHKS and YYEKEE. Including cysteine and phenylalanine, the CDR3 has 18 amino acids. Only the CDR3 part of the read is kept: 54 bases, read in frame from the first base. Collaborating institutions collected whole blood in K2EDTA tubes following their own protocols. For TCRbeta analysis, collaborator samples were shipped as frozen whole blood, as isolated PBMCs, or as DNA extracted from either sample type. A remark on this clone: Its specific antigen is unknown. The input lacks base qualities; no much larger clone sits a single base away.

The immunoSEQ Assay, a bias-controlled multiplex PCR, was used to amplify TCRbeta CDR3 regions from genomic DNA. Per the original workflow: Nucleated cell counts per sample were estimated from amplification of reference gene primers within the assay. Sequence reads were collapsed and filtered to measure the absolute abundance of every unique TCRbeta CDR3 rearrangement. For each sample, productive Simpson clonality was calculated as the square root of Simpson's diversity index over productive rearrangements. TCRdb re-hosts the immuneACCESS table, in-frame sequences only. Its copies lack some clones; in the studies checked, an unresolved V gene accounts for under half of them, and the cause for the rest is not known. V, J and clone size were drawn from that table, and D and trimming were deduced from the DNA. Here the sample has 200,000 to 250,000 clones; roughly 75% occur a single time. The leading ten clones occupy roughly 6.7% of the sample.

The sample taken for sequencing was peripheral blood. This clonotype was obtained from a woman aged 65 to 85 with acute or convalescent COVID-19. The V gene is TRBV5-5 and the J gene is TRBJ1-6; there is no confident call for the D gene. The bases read TGTGCCAGCAGCTTGGGACTAGATCTGTCCTCCTATAATTCACCCCTCCACTTT. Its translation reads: CASSLGLDLSSYNSPLHF.